Below, one T cell receptor beta chain is given with its context. The data are from a study of blood T cell repertoires in COVID-19. In the study overall: The study drew acute and convalescent COVID-19 samples from the United States, Italy and Spain. T cells, B-cell-depleted T cells, or PBMCs provided the cDNA or gDNA that served as material.

Seattle's cohort entered during active infection and was followed longitudinally. Trimming stripped 3 bases from V and 7 bases from J, with 9 bases between. In germline, CDR1 is SGHTA, CDR2 FQGNSA. The CDR3 contains 12 residues. The assay was immunoSEQ multiplex PCR, and TCRdb's table has in-frame clones only and misses some. The table includes approximately 330,000 clones, 80% to 90% detected once. The TCR originated in a man aged 25 to 45 with COVID-19, enrolled during active disease. The sequencing input was peripheral blood. The chain uses TRBV7-2 and TRBJ1-1; perhaps TRBD1 as D (5 bases). CDR3 sequence reads: CASSFRTYEAFF. The CDR3 bases are TGTGCCAGCAGCTTTCGGACATATGAAGCTTTCTTT. Together with reference TRBV7-2 and TRBJ1-1, the CDR3 gives the full variable domain: GAGVSQSPSNKVTEKGKDVELRCDPISGHTALYWYRQSLGQGLEFLIYFQGNSAPDKSGLPSDRFSAERTGGSVSTLTIQRTQQEDSAVYLCASSFRTYEAFFGQGTRLTVV.